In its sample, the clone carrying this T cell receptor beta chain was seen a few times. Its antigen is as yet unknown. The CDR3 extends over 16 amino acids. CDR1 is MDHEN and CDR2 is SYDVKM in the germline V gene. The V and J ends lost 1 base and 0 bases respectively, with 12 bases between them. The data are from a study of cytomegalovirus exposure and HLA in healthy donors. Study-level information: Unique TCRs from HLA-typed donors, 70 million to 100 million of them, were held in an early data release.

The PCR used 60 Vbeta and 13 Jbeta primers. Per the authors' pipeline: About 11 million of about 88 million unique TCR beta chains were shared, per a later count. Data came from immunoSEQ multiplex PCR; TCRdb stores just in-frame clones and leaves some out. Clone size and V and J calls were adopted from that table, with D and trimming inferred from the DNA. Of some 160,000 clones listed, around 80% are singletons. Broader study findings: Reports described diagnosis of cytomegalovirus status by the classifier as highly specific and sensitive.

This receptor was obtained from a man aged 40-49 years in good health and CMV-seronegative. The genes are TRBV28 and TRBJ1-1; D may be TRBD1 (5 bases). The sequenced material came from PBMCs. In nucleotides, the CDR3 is TGTGCCAGCAGTTTATCAGGGACTCTCATGAACACTGAAGCTTTCTTT. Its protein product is CASSLSGTLMNTEAFF.